This T cell receptor beta chain was documented in a study of blood T cell repertoires in COVID-19. On the study more broadly: Donors in the United States, Italy and Spain gave samples during acute or convalescent COVID-19.

Authors' methods: How many nucleated cells were present was estimated from reference gene primer amplification. Assay used: immunoSEQ multiplex PCR; TCRdb lists only in-frame clones, some missing. That table is the source of V, J and clone size, and D and trimming were worked out from the DNA. The profile shows fewer than 300,000 clones, around 89% of them singletons. The table lists this clone with a few counts. Germline V gene sequence: CDR1 MNHNY, CDR2 SVGAGI (reference sequence). The CDR3 contains 12 residues. V was pared by 6 bases and J by 0 bases, with 5 bases between. The clonotype originates from a woman aged 40-49 years who had recovered from COVID-19. The V gene is TRBV6-6, the J gene TRBJ1-2; D uncertain. Sequencing used peripheral blood. CDR3 region: CASSPANYGYTF. CDR3 bases: TGTGCCAGCAGCCCGGCTAACTATGGCTACACCTTC.